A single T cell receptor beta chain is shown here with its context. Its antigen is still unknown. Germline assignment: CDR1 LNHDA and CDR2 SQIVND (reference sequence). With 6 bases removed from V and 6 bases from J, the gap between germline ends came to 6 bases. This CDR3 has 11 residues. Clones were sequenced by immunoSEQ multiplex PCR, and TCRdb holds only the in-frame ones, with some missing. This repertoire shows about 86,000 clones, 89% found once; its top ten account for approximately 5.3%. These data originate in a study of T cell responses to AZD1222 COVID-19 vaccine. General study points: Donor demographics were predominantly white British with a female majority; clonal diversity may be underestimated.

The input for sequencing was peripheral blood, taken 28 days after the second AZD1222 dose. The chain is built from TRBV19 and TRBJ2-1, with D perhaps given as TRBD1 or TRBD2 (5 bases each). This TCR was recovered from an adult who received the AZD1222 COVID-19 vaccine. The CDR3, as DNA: TGTGCCAGTAGCGGGGCCAATGAGCAGTTCTTC. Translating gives CASSGANEQFF.